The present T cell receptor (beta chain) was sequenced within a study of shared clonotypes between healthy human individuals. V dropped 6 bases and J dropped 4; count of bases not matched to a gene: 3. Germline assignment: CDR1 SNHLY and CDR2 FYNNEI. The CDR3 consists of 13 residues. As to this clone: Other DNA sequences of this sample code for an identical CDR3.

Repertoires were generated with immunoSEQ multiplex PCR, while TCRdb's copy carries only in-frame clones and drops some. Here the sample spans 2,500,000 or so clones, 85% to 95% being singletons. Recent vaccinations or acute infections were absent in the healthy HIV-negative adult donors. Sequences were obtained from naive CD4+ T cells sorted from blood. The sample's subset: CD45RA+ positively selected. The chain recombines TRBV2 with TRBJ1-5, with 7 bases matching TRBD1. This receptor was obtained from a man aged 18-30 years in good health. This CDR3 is CASRGGGNQPQHF. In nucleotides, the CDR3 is TGTGCCAGCAGAGGGGGCGGGAATCAGCCCCAGCATTTT.